This TCR beta chain was profiled in a study of T-cell reconstitution after alpha-beta-depleted transplantation in children (dated by TCRdb to the mid-2010s). The study in broad terms: T-cell immune reconstitution after TCRalphabeta/CD19-depleted allogeneic hematopoietic cell transplantation in children was quantitatively tracked in the study by means of TCR repertoire profiling. On the study overall, not on this receptor specifically: Over subsequent months, a decline in hyperexpanded clone frequencies was noted, and after one year, T-cell counts and TCRbeta diversity were mostly ascribed to newly produced T cells. In some patients, the high TCRbeta diversity seen at day 60 was put down to recipient T cells and intrathymic progenitors that had survived conditioning. The apparently early alphabetaT-cell count recovery about two months after transplant was reportedly dependent on only several hundred rapidly expanded clones derived from non-depleted graft cells.

Taken from the germline V gene (reference sequence), the CDR1 and CDR2 loops are LNHNV and YYDKDF. The V end loses 1 base and the J end loses 1 base, and a stretch of 7 bases separates them. Counted from cysteine to phenylalanine, this CDR3 has 14 amino acids. CDR3 DNA is the only sequence kept; it has 42 bases, read in frame from the first base. Read against the paper, the sample's treatment or condition label means: allogeneic hematopoietic cell transplantation with graft depleted of TCRalphabeta T cells and CD19 B cells. The children who served as transplant recipients had been given grafts of TCRalphabeta/CD19-depleted allogeneic hematopoietic cells. Libraries were made using PCR. The reads were generated on an Illumina HiSeq 2500. Molecular barcoding was employed in the preparation of TCR libraries, with unique molecular identifiers being used to normalize TCRbeta repertoire quantification. In-frame beta chains were kept once TCRdb had trimmed the public reads at Q25 with fastp and called clones with MiXCR. Duplicate CDR3 protein sequences are folded into a single record with the most common DNA and genes. The sample table records 580,000 or so distinct CDR3 sequences; 23% of these occur just once. The ten largest account for roughly 15% of the sample.

This clonotype occurred many times. The antigen this receptor binds is unknown. Per-nucleotide qualities are absent, and no much larger clonotype sits a single base away. The sample consisted of PBMCs, mostly from graft donor cells, taken 360 days after TCRalphabeta/CD19-depleted stem cell transplant. The chain uses TRBV15 and TRBJ2-5; the D gene assignment is ambiguous. The clonotype originates from a boy under two years old who had a stem cell transplant for acute myeloid leukemia, so the T cells may come from the graft donor. The DNA reads TGTGCCACCAGCAGAGCAAGTTTCCAAGAGACCCAGTACTTC. Translated, this gives CATSRASFQETQYF.